The 8 T cell receptor beta chains reported below all come from one sample, sequenced in a study of cytomegalovirus exposure and HLA in healthy donors. Vbeta (60) and Jbeta (13) primers were used in the PCR. Sequenced by immunoSEQ multiplex PCR; TCRdb stores in-frame clones only, minus some. The repertoire holds about 150,000 clones, with 75% to 85% as singletons. Sample: PBMCs. These TCRs come from a woman between 40 and 50 years old in good health and CMV-seronegative.

The V call is TRBV4-3, the J call TRBJ1-2; D possibly corresponds to TRBD1 (6 bases). Germline V gives CDR1 LGHNA, CDR2 YSLEER. CDR3 length: 16 residues. V was pared by 3 bases and J by 0 bases, with 14 bases between. The CDR3 loop is CASSHQTGPTNYGYTF. DNA for the CDR3: TGCGCCAGCAGCCATCAGACAGGCCCAACTAACTATGGCTACACCTTC.

The chain uses TRBV6-5 and TRBJ2-7, with a weak D call TRBD2 (5 bases). CDR1 is MNHEY, CDR2 SVGAGI, per germline. V lost 2 bases and J lost 1, with 9 bases in between. The CDR3 sequence is 14 residues long. The CDR3 loop is CASSYGRGSYEQYF. The DNA for the CDR3 is TGTGCCAGCAGTTACGGCCGGGGTTCCTACGAGCAGTACTTC.

The V gene is TRBV4-1, the J gene TRBJ2-7, with a possible D match to TRBD2 (7 bases). The CDR3 runs to 14 residues. V gave up 0 bases and J gave up 5 bases, with 11 bases separating them. Germline CDR1 reads MGHRA; CDR2 reads YSYEKL. In DNA, the CDR3 is TGCGCCAGCAGCCAAGAAGGAGGGGGGGACGAGCAGTACTTC. Protein product: CASSQEGGGDEQYF.

This chain connects TRBV25-1 to TRBJ2-7; TRBD1 aligns across 8 bases. Germline values: CDR1 MGHDK, CDR2 SYGVNS. With 5 bases clipped from V and 5 bases from J, the junction kept 14 bases outside the gene matches. The CDR3 runs 16 residues. The CDR3 nucleotides are TGTGCCAGCAGTAAGGCCCTTCGGACAGGGTCCCACGAGCAGTACTTC. Amino acids: CASSKALRTGSHEQYF.

CDR3 amino acids: CASSIDTGAYGYTF. The DNA for the CDR3 is TGTGCCAGTAGTATAGACACAGGGGCTTATGGCTACACCTTC. The rearrangement links TRBV19 to TRBJ1-2, with TRBD1 identical over 7 bases. The V and J ends lost 0 bases and 5 bases, in that order; junction bases with no gene match: 3. The V gene's germline CDR1 is LNHDA and CDR2 SQIVND (reference sequence). The CDR3 is 14 amino acids.

The rearrangement uses TRBV2 and TRBJ1-2; TRBD1 agrees at 7 bases. This CDR3 is built from 13 residues. Trimming removed 7 bases from V and 3 bases from J; junction bases left unmatched: 5. Germline assignment: CDR1 SNHLY and CDR2 FYNNEI. The CDR3 here is CASILDRDYGYTF. The CDR3 nucleotides read TGTGCCAGCATCCTTGACAGGGACTATGGCTACACCTTC.

V and J are TRBV5-4 and TRBJ1-4; 12 bases align to TRBD1. V trimming: 4 bases; J trimming: 7 bases; junction bases outside the gene matches: 2. Germline V lookup: CDR1 SGHNT, CDR2 YYREEE (reference sequence). The CDR3 runs to 14 residues. CDR3 region: CASSRDRGLEKLFF. CDR3 sequence (DNA): TGTGCCAGCAGCCGGGACAGGGGGCTTGAAAAACTGTTTTTT.

The V gene is TRBV2, the J gene TRBJ1-3; unclear D gene. Trimming shortened V by 6 bases and J by 4 bases, and 16 bases separated the two germline ends. Germline-derived CDR1 and CDR2 are SNHLY and FYNNEI. This CDR3 is built from 15 residues. The CDR3 sequence is CASSRTGEAGNTIYF. The CDR3, as DNA: TGTGCCAGCAGCCGAACCGGAGAGGCAGGAAACACCATATATTTT. The full variable domain, rest sourced from reference TRBV2 and TRBJ1-3, is EPEVTQTPSHQVTQMGQEVILRCVPISNHLYFYWYRQILGQKVEFLVSFYNNEISEKSEIFDDQFSVERPDGSNFTLKIRSTKLEDSAMYFCASSRTGEAGNTIYFGEGSWLTVV.